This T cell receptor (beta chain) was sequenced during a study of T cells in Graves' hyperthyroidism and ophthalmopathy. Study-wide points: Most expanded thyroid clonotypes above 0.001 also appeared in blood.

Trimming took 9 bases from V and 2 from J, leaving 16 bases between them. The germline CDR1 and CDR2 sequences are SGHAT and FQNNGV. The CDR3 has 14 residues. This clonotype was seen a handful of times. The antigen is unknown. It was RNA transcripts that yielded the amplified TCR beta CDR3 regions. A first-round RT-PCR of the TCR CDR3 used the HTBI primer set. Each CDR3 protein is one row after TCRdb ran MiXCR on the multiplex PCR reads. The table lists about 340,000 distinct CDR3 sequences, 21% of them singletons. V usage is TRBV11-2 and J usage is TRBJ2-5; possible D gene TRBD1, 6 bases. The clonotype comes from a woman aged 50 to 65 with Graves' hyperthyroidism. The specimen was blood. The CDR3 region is CASSNRGIQETQYF. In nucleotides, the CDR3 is TGTGCCAGTTCGAATAGGGGGATTCAAGAGACCCAGTACTTC.